This TCR beta chain was recovered during a study of cytomegalovirus exposure and HLA in healthy donors. Points from the study as a whole: Cytomegalovirus-associated TCR beta chains were listed, numbering 150 to 200. As a later analysis revealed, most CMV-associated TCR beta chains appeared HLA-restricted.

With 60 Vbeta and 13 Jbeta primers, the PCR was carried out. Generated by immunoSEQ multiplex PCR, the TCRdb table keeps only in-frame clones and is missing some. The data contain under 200,000 clones, about 13% of them seen just once; the ten biggest clones take up about 8%. This clone turned up a few times. Its target is unknown. CDR3 length: 12 amino acids. Germline trimming cut 6 bases from V and 9 bases from J; bases unmatched to any gene: 7. CDR1 and CDR2 (germline): MNHNS, SASEGT. This chain connects TRBV6-1 to TRBJ2-5; 7 bases are shared with TRBD2. Sequencing was carried out using PBMCs. The origin of this receptor is a man in his fifties or sixties in good health and CMV-seropositive. The CDR3 loop is CASSLKREAQYF. DNA of the CDR3: TGTGCCAGCAGCCTTAAACGGGAGGCCCAGTACTTC.